These T cell receptor beta chains were read from a single sample in a study of CD8 T cells in ankylosing spondylitis. TCRdb independently ran MiXCR on the 5' RACE reads; one entry per CDR3 protein. Counted here are roughly 490,000 distinct CDR3 sequences, about 5.2% occurring once; the ten biggest clones make up roughly 3.2%. Source material: blood, either unsorted or a sorted T cell fraction (not recorded which). All receptors come from a male donor with ankylosing spondylitis. Each CDR3 is given without its conserved first and last residue. Size values are once, few and many counts, or a class for expanded clones, and some rows have none.

cdr3_aa: SVVDPVSHEQY; v_call: TRBV29-1; j_call: TRBJ2-7; clone_size: few
cdr3_aa: ASSPGVARGAGELF; v_call: TRBV5-1; j_call: TRBJ2-2; clone_size: few
cdr3_aa: ASSPETSGANVLT; v_call: TRBV4-2; j_call: TRBJ2-6; clone_size: many
cdr3_aa: ASSSVSGRSYNEQF; v_call: TRBV27; j_call: TRBJ2-1; clone_size: .
cdr3_aa: ASSQEWDPDTQY; v_call: TRBV4-3; j_call: TRBJ2-3; clone_size: many
cdr3_aa: ASSPLAGGLTGELF; v_call: TRBV5-1; j_call: TRBJ2-2; clone_size: many
cdr3_aa: ASSFDRNTGELF; v_call: TRBV5-6; j_call: TRBJ2-2; clone_size: many
cdr3_aa: SVSSGTSGRVNYNEQF; v_call: TRBV29-1; j_call: TRBJ2-1; clone_size: many
cdr3_aa: ASSSTGGLQNIQY; v_call: TRBV12-3/TRBV12-4; j_call: TRBJ2-4; clone_size: .
cdr3_aa: ASSQGYAVEPQH; v_call: TRBV4-1; j_call: TRBJ1-5; clone_size: many
cdr3_aa: ASTADRENNQPQH; v_call: TRBV2; j_call: TRBJ1-5; clone_size: .
cdr3_aa: ASSLRTGNPGELF; v_call: TRBV12-3/TRBV12-4; j_call: TRBJ2-2; clone_size: many
cdr3_aa: ASSNRGGYGYT; v_call: TRBV6-5; j_call: TRBJ1-2; clone_size: many
cdr3_aa: SVLGRVTDTQY; v_call: TRBV29-1; j_call: TRBJ2-3; clone_size: many
cdr3_aa: SASGTSGSSYEQY; v_call: TRBV20-1; j_call: TRBJ2-7; clone_size: many
cdr3_aa: AISESDRGSNQPQH; v_call: TRBV10-3; j_call: TRBJ1-5; clone_size: many
cdr3_aa: ASSGTGFGNTIY; v_call: TRBV9; j_call: TRBJ1-3; clone_size: many
cdr3_aa: ASSLMADNYGYT; v_call: TRBV27; j_call: TRBJ1-2; clone_size: many
cdr3_aa: ASSAGGSYEQY; v_call: TRBV7-9; j_call: TRBJ2-7; clone_size: many
cdr3_aa: ASSASSGRAGETQY; v_call: TRBV9; j_call: TRBJ2-5; clone_size: few
cdr3_aa: SARQSGRSYNEQF; v_call: TRBV20-1; j_call: TRBJ2-1; clone_size: many
cdr3_aa: ASSTIVGADTEAF; v_call: TRBV11-2; j_call: TRBJ1-1; clone_size: many
cdr3_aa: ASSSRAGVSPLH; v_call: TRBV6-5; j_call: TRBJ1-6; clone_size: many
cdr3_aa: ASSFGSGSYNEQF; v_call: TRBV7-6; j_call: TRBJ2-1; clone_size: many
cdr3_aa: ASSPLGTAEKLF; v_call: TRBV4-2; j_call: TRBJ1-4; clone_size: many
cdr3_aa: ASSPGGANQPQH; v_call: TRBV5-1; j_call: TRBJ1-5; clone_size: many
cdr3_aa: SARVGRGTGELF; v_call: TRBV20-1; j_call: TRBJ2-2; clone_size: many
cdr3_aa: AISTPGQETQY; v_call: TRBV7-9; j_call: TRBJ2-5; clone_size: .
cdr3_aa: ASSAWTSSYEQY; v_call: TRBV7-2; j_call: TRBJ2-7; clone_size: many
cdr3_aa: AISAGNTGELF; v_call: TRBV10-3; j_call: TRBJ2-2; clone_size: many
cdr3_aa: SASRLAGSSYEQY; v_call: TRBV20-1; j_call: TRBJ2-7; clone_size: many
cdr3_aa: ASSAQLAETGELF; v_call: TRBV27; j_call: TRBJ2-2; clone_size: many
cdr3_aa: ASRPTLGFYGYT; v_call: TRBV28; j_call: TRBJ1-2; clone_size: many
cdr3_aa: ASSPNTALNTEAF; v_call: TRBV18; j_call: TRBJ1-1; clone_size: many
cdr3_aa: SVGGGFEQY; v_call: TRBV29-1; j_call: TRBJ2-7; clone_size: many
cdr3_aa: SAFPGGSTDTQY; v_call: TRBV20-1; j_call: TRBJ2-3; clone_size: many
cdr3_aa: ASSFSATVTDTQY; v_call: TRBV11-2; j_call: TRBJ2-3; clone_size: once
cdr3_aa: ASSYPGTRYGYT; v_call: TRBV7-6; j_call: TRBJ1-2; clone_size: many
cdr3_aa: ASRLLAGEYNEQF; v_call: TRBV7-9; j_call: TRBJ2-1; clone_size: many
cdr3_aa: ASSLVEDGEAF; v_call: TRBV7-9; j_call: TRBJ1-1; clone_size: many
cdr3_aa: ASSLNLGTGELF; v_call: TRBV28; j_call: TRBJ2-2; clone_size: many
cdr3_aa: ASSPTGSYYEQY; v_call: TRBV9; j_call: TRBJ2-7; clone_size: few
cdr3_aa: ASSYPSWRQIKLF; v_call: TRBV28; j_call: TRBJ1-4; clone_size: many
cdr3_aa: ASSLGLIEETQY; v_call: TRBV7-9; j_call: TRBJ2-5; clone_size: many
cdr3_aa: ASSVGQGAVFRETQY; v_call: TRBV5-1; j_call: TRBJ2-5; clone_size: many